One sample yielded the 22 T cell receptor beta chains listed below, sequenced in a study of Ad26.COV2.S vaccination and SARS-CoV-2 variants (TCRdb year 2021). Libraries were built with the immunoSEQ multiplex PCR assay. The source is immuneACCESS, and TCRdb retained only in-frame sequences with V and J called. Part of the clones is not carried over; for the studies checked, unresolved V genes explain less than half of this, and the remainder is unexplained. For this sample there are about 380,000 clones; 83% appear just once. The ten largest make up approximately 7.8% of the sample. The label giving this sample's treatment or condition can be read as: some 20 received Ad26.COV2.S at low or high dose, single or two shots; 5 received placebo; per-sample allocation not given. For vaccine and placebo recipients, the sequenced repertoires came from samples collected on day 63 after the first injection.

This specimen consisted of peripheral blood, obtained in a trial of Ad26.COV2.S vaccine versus placebo. Every receptor here comes from a person aged 18-65 years who received the Ad26.COV2.S COVID-19 vaccine or a placebo.

This chain joins TRBV10-3 and TRBJ2-2, with TRBD2 matching over 13 bases. From germline, CDR1 is ENHRY and CDR2 SYGVKD. The CDR3 loop spans 16 amino acids. V shed 11 bases and J 0 bases; nucleotides not matched to a gene: 6. For the CDR3, the DNA is TGTGCCCTCGGACTAGCGGGGGCCGCGAACACCGGGGAGCTGTTTTTT. It yields the protein CALGLAGAANTGELFF.

The chain employs TRBV9 and TRBJ2-2, with D perhaps TRBD1 or TRBD2 (5 bases each). V shed 4 bases and J shed 6 bases, with 16 bases lying between them. This CDR3 has 15 residues. The germline V gene encodes CDR1 SGDLS and CDR2 YYNGEE. The CDR3 DNA is TGTGCCAGCAGCTTCCCCGGACGGGACCCCGGGGAGCTGTTTTTT. Protein sequence: CASSFPGRDPGELFF.

The chain uses TRBV18 and TRBJ1-2; D gene ambiguous. This CDR3 has 17 amino acids. Germline V gene lookup returns CDR1 KGHSH and CDR2 LQKENI. Deletions cut 3 bases from V and 6 bases from J, with 23 bases between. This chain's CDR3 is CASSPGSSQVLRDGYTF. The CDR3 DNA follows: TGTGCCAGCTCACCCGGTAGCTCGCAGGTGCTGCGGGATGGCTACACCTTC. The full variable domain, its missing parts supplied by reference TRBV18 and TRBJ1-2, is NAGVMQNPRHLVRRRGQEARLRCSPMKGHSHVYWYRQLPEEGLKFMVYLQKENIIDESGMPKERFSAEFPKEGPSILRIQQVVRGDSAAYFCASSPGSSQVLRDGYTFGSGTRLTVV.

This sequence joins TRBV23-1 and TRBJ1-2; 9 nucleotides line up with TRBD1. TRBV23-1 is reported as an ORF; its role is uncertain. Germline trimming cut 6 bases from V and 7 bases from J; bases unmatched to any gene: 12. The CDR3 length is 15 residues. The CDR3 spells CASRPGTGKSGGYTF. The CDR3, as DNA: TGCGCCAGCAGGCCCGGGACAGGGAAATCAGGTGGCTACACCTTC.

The chain recombines TRBV18 with TRBJ2-1; 10 nucleotides agree with TRBD2. The trim removed 3 bases at V and 7 bases at J, leaving 12 bases unmatched. The V gene's germline CDR1 is KGHSH and CDR2 LQKENI. The CDR3 contains 17 residues. The CDR3 DNA sequence: TGTGCCAGCTCACCCCCCGGGCTAGCGGGAGTGGGGAATGAGCAGTTCTTC. Residues: CASSPPGLAGVGNEQFF.

On this clone itself: This CDR3 is also generated by other DNA sequences in the sample. The chain carries TRBV9 and TRBJ2-3, with unresolved D. Germline values: CDR1 SGDLS, CDR2 YYNGEE. The CDR3 is made up of 13 amino acids. V was trimmed by 0 bases and J by 4 bases, leaving 6 bases between them. In nucleotides, the CDR3 is TGTGCCAGCAGCGTAGCGGGTCCAGATACGCAGTATTTT. It specifies CASSVAGPDTQYF.

This sequence joins TRBV4-3 and TRBJ2-2, with D possibly matching TRBD2 (5 bases). Germline values: CDR1 LGHNA, CDR2 YSLEER. V shed 1 base and J shed 5 bases, with 14 bases lying between them. The CDR3 extends over 16 amino acids. DNA for the CDR3: TGCGCCAGCAGCCAAGGTACGGCGGGCCGTACCGGGGAGCTGTTTTTT. Its protein is CASSQGTAGRTGELFF.

This chain links TRBV29-1 with TRBJ1-1; the D is unclear. CDR3 length: 12 amino acids. Trimming removed 4 bases from V and 1 base from J, with 7 bases in between. Germline values: CDR1 SQVTM, CDR2 ANQGSEA. CDR3 amino acids: CSVGPGNTEAFF. The CDR3 DNA follows: TGCAGCGTTGGCCCGGGGAACACTGAAGCTTTCTTT.

This chain uses TRBV15 with TRBJ2-6; D is undetermined. Germline loops: CDR1 LNHNV, CDR2 YYDKDF (reference sequence). The CDR3 contains 17 residues. V lost 0 bases, J lost 0 bases, and 9 bases lay in between. The CDR3 loop reads CATSRETSYSGANVLTF. CDR3 nucleotides: TGTGCCACCAGCAGAGAGACGAGTTACTCTGGGGCCAACGTCCTGACTTTC.

This clone occurred a few times. The J gene is TRBJ2-5, the V gene TRBV2, with D uncertain. The CDR3 consists of 13 residues. The germline V gene encodes CDR1 SNHLY and CDR2 FYNNEI. The germline V and J ends were trimmed by 5 bases and 2 bases, with 9 bases remaining between them. The CDR3 spells CASSFGRQETQYF. CDR3 in DNA: TGTGCCAGCAGTTTCGGTCGGCAAGAGACCCAGTACTTC. The full variable domain, its missing parts supplied by reference TRBV2 and TRBJ2-5, is EPEVTQTPSHQVTQMGQEVILRCVPISNHLYFYWYRQILGQKVEFLVSFYNNEISEKSEIFDDQFSVERPDGSNFTLKIRSTKLEDSAMYFCASSFGRQETQYFGPGTRLLVL.

The rearrangement joins TRBV7-3 to TRBJ2-3; 12 bases are a match to TRBD2. The CDR3 spans 15 residues. From germline, CDR1 is SGHTA and CDR2 FQGTGA. V lost 5 bases to trimming and J lost 7 bases; unmatched junction nucleotides: 7. The CDR3 DNA follows: TGTGCCAGCAGCCAGACTAGCGGGAGCGGGAATACGCAGTATTTT. As protein: CASSQTSGSGNTQYF.

The chain combines TRBV6-5 with TRBJ1-1, with a tentative D call TRBD1 (6 bases). V lost 6 bases and J 0 bases, leaving 14 bases between the germline ends. Germline lookup yields CDR1 MNHEY and CDR2 SVGAGI. The CDR3 contains 15 residues. CDR3 protein: CASRSDRSMNTEAFF. CDR3 DNA sequence: TGTGCCAGCAGATCCGACAGGTCCATGAACACTGAAGCTTTCTTT.

CDR3 DNA sequence: TGTGCCAGCAGCTTAGCGGTGACAGGGGATCCCCCTGAAGCTTTCTTT. Its translation is CASSLAVTGDPPEAFF. V usage is TRBV13 and J usage is TRBJ1-1; 8 bases fit TRBD1. The CDR3 sequence is 16 residues long. Germline CDR1 PRHDT, CDR2 FYEKMQ (reference sequence). V shed 1 base and J 6 bases; nucleotides not matched to a gene: 10. The whole variable domain, filled in from reference TRBV13 and TRBJ1-1, reads AAGVIQSPRHLIKEKRETATLKCYPIPRHDTVYWYQQGPGQDPQFLISFYEKMQSDKGSIPDRFSAQQFSDYHSELNMSSLELGDSALYFCASSLAVTGDPPEAFFGQGTRLTVV.

The V gene is TRBV10-3, the J gene TRBJ2-3; unclear D gene. Looked up from germline, CDR1 is ENHRY and CDR2 is SYGVKD. The CDR3 spans 14 residues. V was trimmed by 7 bases and J by 3 bases, leaving 14 bases between them. Here the CDR3 reads CAIKAASETDTQYF. The CDR3 nucleotides are TGTGCCATCAAGGCGGCGAGCGAGACAGATACGCAGTATTTT.

Here the CDR3 reads CAWSVTMNTEAFF. CDR3 nucleotides: TGTGCCTGGAGTGTAACCATGAACACTGAAGCTTTCTTT. The chain recombines TRBV30 with TRBJ1-1; D uncertain. CDR3 size: 13 residues. Germline lookup yields CDR1 GTSNPN and CDR2 SVGIG (reference sequence). Trimming took off 0 bases at V and 0 bases at J, with 5 bases between the two ends.

The chain uses TRBV19 and TRBJ1-2; D is perhaps TRBD1 (6 bases). V was shortened by 7 bases and J by 6 bases, with 18 bases between the two germline ends. Germline values: CDR1 LNHDA, CDR2 SQIVND (reference sequence). The CDR3 is made up of 14 amino acids. The CDR3 bases are TGTGCCAGTACCGACCCAGGGGAGCGGGATGGCTACACCTTC. Encoded protein: CASTDPGERDGYTF. The full variable domain, in which reference TRBV19 and TRBJ1-2 provide the parts outside the CDR3, is DGGITQSPKYLFRKEGQNVTLSCEQNLNHDAMYWYRQDPGQGLRLIYYSQIVNDFQKGDIAEGYSVSREKKESFPLTVTSAQKNPTAFYLCASTDPGERDGYTFGSGTRLTVV.

Written as DNA, the CDR3 is TGTGCCAGCTCACCACCGACAGGGATTCGGGGCGAGCAGTACTTC. It specifies CASSPPTGIRGEQYF. J is TRBJ2-7 and V is TRBV18; TRBD1 matches at 7 bases. The germline CDR1 and CDR2 sequences are KGHSH and LQKENI. Unmatched junction bases numbered 8, after V lost 0 bases and J lost 6 bases. The CDR3 has 15 amino acids.

The chain employs TRBV19 and TRBJ1-1; D not resolved. The CDR3 consists of 14 residues. V was shortened by 0 bases and J by 3 bases, with 8 bases between the two germline ends. Germline V gene sequence: CDR1 LNHDA, CDR2 SQIVND (reference sequence). The CDR3 DNA is TGTGCCAGTAGTATAGACCCTGAGTACACTGAAGCTTTCTTT. As protein: CASSIDPEYTEAFF. Drawing the rest from reference TRBV19 and TRBJ1-1, the complete variable domain is DGGITQSPKYLFRKEGQNVTLSCEQNLNHDAMYWYRQDPGQGLRLIYYSQIVNDFQKGDIAEGYSVSREKKESFPLTVTSAQKNPTAFYLCASSIDPEYTEAFFGQGTRLTVV.

With respect to this clone: At one end the junction does not follow the germline gene, possibly because of a read error. The rearrangement joins TRBV28 to TRBJ2-5, with 12 positions matching TRBD2. Germline V gene sequence: CDR1 MDHEN, CDR2 SYDVKM. The CDR3 length is 12 residues. CDR3 region: CASRGTSGYTHF. CDR3 nucleotides: TGTGCCAGCAGGGGGACTAGCGGGTATACCCACTTC.

Notes on this clone: One base away lies a much larger clone, so this may be a sequencing read error. Other DNA sequences in the sample encode the same CDR3. CDR3 amino acids: CASSPYYEQYF. CDR3 coding DNA: TGTGCCAGCAGTCCCTACTACGAGCAGTACTTC. The chain employs TRBV6-2 or TRBV6-3 and TRBJ2-7; no definite D call. Germline lookup yields CDR1 MNHEY and CDR2 SVGEGT. V lost 5 bases and J lost 3, with 5 bases in between. The CDR3 runs 11 residues.

This chain connects TRBV7-8 to TRBJ2-3; D unresolved. CDR3 length: 16 amino acids. The V gene lost 5 bases and the J gene lost 0 bases, with 15 bases spanning the gap. Germline V lookup: CDR1 SGHVS, CDR2 FQNEAQ. CDR3 sequence: CASSATLLGSTDTQYF. CDR3 bases: TGTGCCAGCAGCGCCACCTTATTGGGTAGCACAGATACGCAGTATTTT. Complete variable domain (other parts from reference TRBV7-8 and TRBJ2-3): GAGVSQSPRYKVAKRGQDVALRCDPISGHVSLFWYQQALGQGPEFLTYFQNEAQLDKSGLPSDRFFAERPEGSVSTLKIQRTQQEDSAVYLCASSATLLGSTDTQYFGPGTRLTVL.

There are a few counts of this clone. The chain carries TRBV5-1 and TRBJ2-1; D gene uncertain. The CDR3 spans 17 residues. V lost 5 bases, J lost 0 bases, and 18 bases lay in between. Germline CDR1 is SGHRS and CDR2 is YFSETQ. The CDR3 DNA is TGCGCCAGCAGTTCTCAAGTATATTGGAGCTCCTACAATGAGCAGTTCTTC. Protein product: CASSSQVYWSSYNEQFF.